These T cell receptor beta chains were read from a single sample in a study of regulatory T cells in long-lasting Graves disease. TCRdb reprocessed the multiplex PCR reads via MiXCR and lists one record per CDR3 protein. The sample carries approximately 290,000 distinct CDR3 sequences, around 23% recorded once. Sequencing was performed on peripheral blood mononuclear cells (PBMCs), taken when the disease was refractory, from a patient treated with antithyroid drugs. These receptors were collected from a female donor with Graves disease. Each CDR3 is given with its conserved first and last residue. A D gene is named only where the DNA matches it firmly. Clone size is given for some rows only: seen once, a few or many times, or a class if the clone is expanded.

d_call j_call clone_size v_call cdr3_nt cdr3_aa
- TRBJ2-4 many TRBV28 TGTGCCAGCAGCCTCACCGGGTCCATGGAAAACATTCAGTACTTC CASSLTGSMENIQYF
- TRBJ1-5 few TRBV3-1 TGTGCCAGCAGCCCTCCCTCCTGGGGCAATCAGCCCCAGCATTTT CASSPPSWGNQPQHF
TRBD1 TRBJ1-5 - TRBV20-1 TGCAGTGCTAGGCAACAGGGGTATCAGAGTCAGCCCCAGCATTTT CSARQQGYQSQPQHF
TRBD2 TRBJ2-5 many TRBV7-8 TGTGCCAGCAGCTCAGGACTAGAAGGGTCCCCCCAGTACTTC CASSSGLEGSPQYF
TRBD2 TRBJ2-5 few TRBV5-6 TGTGCCAGCAGCTTGGCCTGGGCTAGCGGGAGGAAGGAGACCCAGTACTTC CASSLAWASGRKETQYF
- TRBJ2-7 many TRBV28 TGTGCCAGCAGACGAGTAGGCTACGAGCAGTACTTC CASRRVGYEQYF
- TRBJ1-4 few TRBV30 TGTGCCTGGGGGACATCGGAGGAAAAACTGTTTTTT CAWGTSEEKLFF
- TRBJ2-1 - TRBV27 TGTGCCAGCAGTTCAGCAGTGTACTCCTACAATGAGCAGTTCTTC CASSSAVYSYNEQFF
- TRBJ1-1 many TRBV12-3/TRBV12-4 TGTGCCAGCAGACAGCGGGAGGCCTCGGGGTTCGCTTTCTTT CASRQREASGFAFF
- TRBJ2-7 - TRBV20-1 TGCAGTGCTAGAGGCGCAGTCACCTCCTACGAGCAGTACTTC CSARGAVTSYEQYF
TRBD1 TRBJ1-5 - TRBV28 TGTGCCAGCAGTTTAGGACAGGGGTGGCAGCCCCAGCATTTT CASSLGQGWQPQHF
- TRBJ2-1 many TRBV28 TGTGCCAGCATGAGGCCGGGACCGGGTGAGCAGTTCTTC CASMRPGPGEQFF
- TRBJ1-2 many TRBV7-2 TGTGCCAGCAGCTTGACAGGATCCTATGGCTACACCTTC CASSLTGSYGYTF
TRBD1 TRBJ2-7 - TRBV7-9 TGTGCCAGCTTGGGACAGGGCCCAGAGCAGTACTTC CASLGQGPEQYF
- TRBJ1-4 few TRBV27 TGTGCCAGCGGATACTCCGGGGTTAATGAAAAACTGTTTTTT CASGYSGVNEKLFF
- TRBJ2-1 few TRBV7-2 TGTGCCAGCAGCTCACTAGGGACTCAGAACAATGAGCAGTTCTTC CASSSLGTQNNEQFF
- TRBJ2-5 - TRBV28 TGTGCCAGCAGCTCCCAGAGCAGAGCAGAGACCCAGTACTTC CASSSQSRAETQYF